The TCR beta chain described here comes from a study of breast tumors, draining lymph nodes, adjacent tissues. Notes on the study in general: Data only fit, rather than demonstrated, lymph node origin of most tumor T cells. Data fit most tumor T cells coming from lymph node, expanding in tumor. Luminal-like breast cancer showed significantly higher tumor–nontumor repertoire similarity than basal-like. Tumor TCR diversity was below lymph nodes but above nontumor tissue.

This clonotype was counted at least ten times. Antigen specificity is unknown. Breast cancer patients provided tissue from their axillary draining lymph nodes. The germline V gene encodes CDR1 SGHTS and CDR2 YDEGEE. Trimming stripped 2 bases from V and 0 bases from J, with 15 bases between. This CDR3 has 17 amino acids. Each CDR3 protein is one row after TCRdb ran MiXCR on the multiplex PCR reads. Of approximately 200,000 distinct CDR3 sequences detected, roughly 29% appear once; the ten largest clones hold 4.3%. The chain couples TRBV5-8 to TRBJ1-5; D may be TRBD1 (5 bases). The TCR sequence derives from a female donor with breast cancer. Some clones in this sample may be carry-over from other donors' samples. The material sequenced was axillary lymph node tissue. CDR3 protein: CASSFLPAGPSNQPQHF. The CDR3 DNA reads as TGTGCCAGCAGCTTCTTGCCGGCAGGGCCTAGCAATCAGCCCCAGCATTTT.